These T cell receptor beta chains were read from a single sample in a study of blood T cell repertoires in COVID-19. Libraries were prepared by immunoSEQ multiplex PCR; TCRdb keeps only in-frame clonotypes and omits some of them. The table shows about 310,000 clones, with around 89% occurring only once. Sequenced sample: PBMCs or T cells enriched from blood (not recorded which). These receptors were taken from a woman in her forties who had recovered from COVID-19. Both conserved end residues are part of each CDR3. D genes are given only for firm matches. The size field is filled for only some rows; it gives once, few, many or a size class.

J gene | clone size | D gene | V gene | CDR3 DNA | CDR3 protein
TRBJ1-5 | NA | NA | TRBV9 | TGTGCCAGCAGCGTAGCAGGCAACGGTCAGCCCCAGCATTTT | CASSVAGNGQPQHF
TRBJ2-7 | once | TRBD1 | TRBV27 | TGTGCCAGCAGTACCTATCGACAGGGGCGAGCCTACGAGCAGTACTTC | CASSTYRQGRAYEQYF
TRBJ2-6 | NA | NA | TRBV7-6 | TGTGCCAGCAGTTCATTTGGGGCCAACGTCCTGACTTTC | CASSSFGANVLTF
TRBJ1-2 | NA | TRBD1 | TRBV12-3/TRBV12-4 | TGTGCCAGCAGAAGAGGGGGCGCGGTTGGCTACACCTTC | CASRRGGAVGYTF
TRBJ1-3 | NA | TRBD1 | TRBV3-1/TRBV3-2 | TGTGCCAGCAGTCAGAAGTACGGGACAGGGACAGGAAACACCATATATTTT | CASSQKYGTGTGNTIYF
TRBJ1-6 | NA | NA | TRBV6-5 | TGTGCCAGCAGGACAGTCGGTAATTCACCCCTCCACTTT | CASRTVGNSPLHF
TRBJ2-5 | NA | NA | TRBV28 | TGTGCCAGCAGTTTAACCAGCATCGGGTTTGAGACCCAGTACTTC | CASSLTSIGFETQYF
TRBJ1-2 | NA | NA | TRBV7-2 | TGTGCCAGCAGCTCCTCGGGAGCACTTAACTATGGCTACACCTTC | CASSSSGALNYGYTF
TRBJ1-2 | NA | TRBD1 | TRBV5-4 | TGTGCCAGCAGCTGGACAGGAGGGGCAAACTATGGCTACACCTTC | CASSWTGGANYGYTF
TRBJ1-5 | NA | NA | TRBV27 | TGTGCCAGCAGTTCCAGACAGCCCCATCAGCCCCAGCATTTT | CASSSRQPHQPQHF
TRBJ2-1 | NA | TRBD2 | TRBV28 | TGTGCCAGCAGTTCCCCGTATGGCGGGGGGCCCTACAATGAGCAGTTCTTC | CASSSPYGGGPYNEQFF
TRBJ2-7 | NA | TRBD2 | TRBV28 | TGTGCCAGCAGTCGAGAAGGACTAGCGGGGGGTCTCTACGAGCAGTACTTC | CASSREGLAGGLYEQYF
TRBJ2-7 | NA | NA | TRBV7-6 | TGTGCCAGCAGCACCGGGAAGTACGAGCAGTACTTC | CASSTGKYEQYF
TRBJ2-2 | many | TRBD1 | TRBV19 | TGTGCCAGTAGCAGGACAGGGACCGGGGAGCTGTTTTTT | CASSRTGTGELFF
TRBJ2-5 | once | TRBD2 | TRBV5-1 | TGCGCCAGCAGAGCGGGACTAGCGGGGGGTCAAGAGACCCAGTACTTC | CASRAGLAGGQETQYF
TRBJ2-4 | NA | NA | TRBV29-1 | TGCAGCGCCGAGACTAGAAAAAACATTCAGTACTTC | CSAETRKNIQYF
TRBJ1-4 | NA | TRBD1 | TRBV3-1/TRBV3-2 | TGTGCCAGCAGCAAACGTGGGGGACAGGGTGGCGAAAAACTGTTTTTT | CASSKRGGQGGEKLFF
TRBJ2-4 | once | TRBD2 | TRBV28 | TGTGCCAGCAGTCCTAGCGGGGGGTTAGCCAAAAACATTCAGTACTTC | CASSPSGGLAKNIQYF
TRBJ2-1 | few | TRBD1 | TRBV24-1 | TGTGCCACCAGCGAGTTTGGACAGGCCGACAATGAGCAGTTCTTC | CATSEFGQADNEQFF
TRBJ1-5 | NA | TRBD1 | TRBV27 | TGTGCCAGCGGACCGGGACAGGGCACCTGGGGGCCCCAGCATTTT | CASGPGQGTWGPQHF
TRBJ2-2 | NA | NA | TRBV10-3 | TGTGCCATAAGACTACCTCAAGGCGGGGAGCTGTTTTTT | CAIRLPQGGELFF
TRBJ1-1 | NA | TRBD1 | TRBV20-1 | TGCAGTACAGGGGGCGCATCTGAAGCTTTCTTT | CSTGGASEAFF
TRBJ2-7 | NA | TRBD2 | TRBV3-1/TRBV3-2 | TGTGCCAGCAGCCAAGGGAGAACCAGCGGGAGCTACGAGCAGTACTTC | CASSQGRTSGSYEQYF
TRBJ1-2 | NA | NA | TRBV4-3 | TGCGCCAGCAGCCAAGGGTCGGGAGCTAACTATGGCTACACCTTC | CASSQGSGANYGYTF
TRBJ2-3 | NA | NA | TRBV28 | TGTGCCAGCAGTTTACCTGATACGCAGTATTTT | CASSLPDTQYF
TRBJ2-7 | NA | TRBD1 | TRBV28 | TGTGCCAGCAGACTCCCAGGGGGCTTCTACGAGCAGTACTTC | CASRLPGGFYEQYF
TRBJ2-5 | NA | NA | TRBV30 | TGTGCCTGGAGTGTAATCGGCGGCACCCAGTACTTC | CAWSVIGGTQYF
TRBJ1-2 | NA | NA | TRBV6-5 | TGTGCCAGCAGTTATCAAGAGGACTATGGCTACACCTTC | CASSYQEDYGYTF
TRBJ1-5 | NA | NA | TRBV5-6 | TGTGCCAGCAGCTACTACGGACAGTTCAATCAGCCCCAGCATTTT | CASSYYGQFNQPQHF
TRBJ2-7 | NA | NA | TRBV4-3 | TGCGCCAGCAGCCAAGAGGGGGGACGGAACTACGAGCAGTACTTC | CASSQEGGRNYEQYF
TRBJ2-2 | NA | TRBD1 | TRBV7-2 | TGTGCCAGCAGCGTAGCCGGGACAGGGTTGTTCGCCGGGGAGCTGTTTTTT | CASSVAGTGLFAGELFF
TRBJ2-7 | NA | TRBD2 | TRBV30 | TGTGCCTGGAGTGCCCCGGGACTAGCGGCCTCAACGGGCGAGCAGTACTTC | CAWSAPGLAASTGEQYF
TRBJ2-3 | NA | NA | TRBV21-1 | TGTGCCAGCAGCAAGACTAGCGGGCGGGCAGATACGCAGTATTTT | CASSKTSGRADTQYF
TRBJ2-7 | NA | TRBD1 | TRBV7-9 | TGTGCCAGCAGCCATCCAGGACAGGCAGTCTACGAGCAGTACTTC | CASSHPGQAVYEQYF
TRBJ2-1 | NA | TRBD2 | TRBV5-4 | TGTGCCAGCAGCTTGGGTAGCGGGGGGGCTCAGGAGCAGTTCTTC | CASSLGSGGAQEQFF
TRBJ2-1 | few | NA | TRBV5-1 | TGCGCCAGCAGCTTGGACAGTTCATACAATGAGCAGTTCTTC | CASSLDSSYNEQFF
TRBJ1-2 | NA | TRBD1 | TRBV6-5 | TGTGCCAGCAGTTATTCGGGACAGGGCTATGGCTACACCTTC | CASSYSGQGYGYTF
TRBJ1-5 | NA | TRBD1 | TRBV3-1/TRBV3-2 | TGTGCCAGCAGCCAAGGGGGGACAGGGGATAGGGATCAGCCCCAGCATTTT | CASSQGGTGDRDQPQHF
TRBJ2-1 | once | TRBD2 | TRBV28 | TGTGCCAGCAGTTGGAGACGGACTAGCAGGAGTGAGCAGTTCTTC | CASSWRRTSRSEQFF
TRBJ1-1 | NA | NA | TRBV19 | TGTGCCAGTAGTATCTACCCATCGGACAGTGTCACTGAAGCTTTCTTT | CASSIYPSDSVTEAFF
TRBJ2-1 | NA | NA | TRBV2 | TGTGCCAGCAGTGAAGTGTCGACTATGCGGCACTACAATGAGCAGTTCTTC | CASSEVSTMRHYNEQFF
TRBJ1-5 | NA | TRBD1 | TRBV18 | TGTGCCAGCTCTTCGGGGACAGGGCTCGTACAGCCCCAGCATTTT | CASSSGTGLVQPQHF
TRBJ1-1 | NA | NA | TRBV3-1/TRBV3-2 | TGTGCCAGCAGCCAAGATTTGATAGCTGAAGCTTTCTTT | CASSQDLIAEAFF
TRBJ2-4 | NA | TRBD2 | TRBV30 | TGTGCCTGGCGGGGAGCTAGCGGGAGGTTCAAAAACATTCAGTACTTC | CAWRGASGRFKNIQYF
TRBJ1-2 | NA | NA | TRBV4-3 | TGCGCCAGCAGCCAAGATGAGGGCGACTATGGCTACACCTTC | CASSQDEGDYGYTF
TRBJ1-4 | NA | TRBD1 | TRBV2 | TGTGCCAGCACGGGCAGGGGGTTGACTAATGAAAAACTGTTTTTT | CASTGRGLTNEKLFF
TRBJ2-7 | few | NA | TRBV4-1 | TGCGCCAGCAGCCAACACCTGCAATCAGGTTACGAGCAGTACTTC | CASSQHLQSGYEQYF
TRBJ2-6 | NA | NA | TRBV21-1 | TGTGCCAGCAGCAAAGTAGTATTGAGTGACTCTGGGGCCAACGTCCTGACTTTC | CASSKVVLSDSGANVLTF
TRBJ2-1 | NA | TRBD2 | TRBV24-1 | TGTGCCACCAGTGATCCCGCGGGGCGGGAGGCGGACATCAATGAGCAGTTCTTC | CATSDPAGREADINEQFF
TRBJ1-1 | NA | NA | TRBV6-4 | TGTGCCAGCAGTGTGGCGGGGAGTGGGCTCATGAACACTGAAGCTTTCTTT | CASSVAGSGLMNTEAFF
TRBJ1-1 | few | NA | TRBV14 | TGTGCCAGCAGTGGGCACACTGAAGCTTTCTTT | CASSGHTEAFF
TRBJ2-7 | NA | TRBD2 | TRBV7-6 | TGTGCCAGCAGCTTAGGACTAGCGGGTCCCCCCTACGAGCAGTACTTC | CASSLGLAGPPYEQYF
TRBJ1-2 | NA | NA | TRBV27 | TGTGCCAGCAGTTTATACCCGCCCATGGGAGACTATGGCTACACCTTC | CASSLYPPMGDYGYTF
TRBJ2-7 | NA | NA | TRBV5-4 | TGTGCCAGCAGCTTGGGCGGCCCCACCTACGAGCAGTACTTC | CASSLGGPTYEQYF
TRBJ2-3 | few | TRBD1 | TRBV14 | TGTGCCAGCAGCCCCCGAGGGACAGGGAAAACAGATACGCAGTATTTT | CASSPRGTGKTDTQYF